The 9 T cell receptor beta chains presented below share a single source sample, sequenced in a study of technical replicates of blood from four donors. Only in-frame clones appear in the TCRdb table, and some are missing; sequencing was by immunoSEQ multiplex PCR. The table records tens of thousands of clones, nearly 96% of them present only once. Sequenced sample: T cells isolated from PBMCs. Every receptor here comes from a human donor in good health.

The rearrangement links TRBV2 to TRBJ2-3; 13 nucleotides agree with TRBD2. The trim removed 5 bases at V and 4 bases at J, leaving 6 bases unmatched. Germline loops: CDR1 SNHLY, CDR2 FYNNEI. There are 16 residues in the CDR3. The CDR3 DNA is TGTGCCAGCAGTAGCGGACTAGCGGGAGTATCAGATACGCAGTATTTT. This codes for CASSSGLAGVSDTQYF.

The V gene is TRBV19, the J gene TRBJ1-4; 9 nucleotides match TRBD1. Germline CDR1 is LNHDA and CDR2 is SQIVND (reference sequence). CDR3 length: 18 amino acids. J lost 4 bases, V lost 4 bases, and 13 bases had no gene match. CDR3 bases: TGTGCCAGTAGTAATACAGGGGGCCTCCCGTCGGATAATGAAAAACTGTTTTTT. This gives the protein CASSNTGGLPSDNEKLFF.

This chain connects TRBV11-2 to TRBJ2-7, with 9 bases that match TRBD2. Germline V CDR1 and CDR2: SGHAT, FQNNGV. V shed 0 bases and J 4 bases; nucleotides not matched to a gene: 10. The CDR3 runs to 17 residues. The CDR3 reads CASSLDRAGGPTYEQYF. In DNA, the CDR3 is TGTGCCAGCAGCTTAGATCGAGCGGGAGGACCTACTTACGAGCAGTACTTC.

V is TRBV30 and J is TRBJ2-6; 8 bases align to TRBD1. The CDR3 is 14 residues long. CDR1 is GTSNPN and CDR2 is SVGIG in the germline V gene (reference sequence). V shed 5 bases, J shed 2 bases, and the junction held 2 bases outside the gene matches. The chain's CDR3 is CAWQGAAGANVLTF. The CDR3 DNA is TGTGCCTGGCAGGGGGCGGCTGGGGCCAACGTCCTGACTTTC.

The chain is built from TRBV5-8 and TRBJ1-5; D is perhaps TRBD1 (6 bases). Trimming pared 0 bases from V and 0 bases from J, leaving 7 bases between. CDR3 size: 15 residues. Germline V CDR1 and CDR2: SGHTS, YDEGEE. The CDR3, as DNA: TGTGCCAGCAGCTTGGGGGGGCCTAGCAATCAGCCCCAGCATTTT. Translated, it gives CASSLGGPSNQPQHF.

The V call is TRBV4-3, the J call TRBJ2-5; 8 nucleotides line up with TRBD2. Germline CDR1 and CDR2: LGHNA and YSLEER. V was clipped by 1 base and J by 1 base; unmatched bases: 8. The CDR3 is 17 residues long. The CDR3 bases are TGCGCCAGCAGCCAAGGGCTAGCGGGCTACCCCCAAGAGACCCAGTACTTC. It specifies CASSQGLAGYPQETQYF.

This chain links TRBV4-1 with TRBJ2-3; TRBD2 matches 15 bases. Germline CDR1 and CDR2: MGHRA and YSYEKL. Germline trimming cut 1 base from V and 4 bases from J; bases unmatched to any gene: 12. The length of the CDR3 is 20 residues. The chain's CDR3 is CASSQGGLAGGGVWADTQYF. The CDR3, as DNA: TGCGCCAGCAGCCAAGGGGGACTAGCGGGGGGAGGCGTGTGGGCAGATACGCAGTATTTT.

This chain links TRBV7-3 with TRBJ2-7, with D perhaps TRBD1 (6 bases). This CDR3 spans 13 amino acids. Germline loops: CDR1 SGHTA, CDR2 FQGTGA. The ends were cut back, 5 bases at V and 3 bases at J, with 11 bases in the middle. CDR3 coding DNA: TGTGCCAGCAGCGCAGGGGTAGGCTACGAGCAGTACTTC. Translating gives CASSAGVGYEQYF.

The gene calls are TRBV6-1 and TRBJ2-7; the match to TRBD2 covers 9 bases. CDR1 is MNHNS, CDR2 SASEGT, per germline. Trimming at V came to 2 bases and at J to 2 bases, leaving 4 bases not matched to a gene. This CDR3 region has 15 residues. In DNA form, the CDR3 reads TGTGCCAGCAGTGAACTTGCTAGCGGGACCTACGAGCAGTACTTC. Its protein is CASSELASGTYEQYF.